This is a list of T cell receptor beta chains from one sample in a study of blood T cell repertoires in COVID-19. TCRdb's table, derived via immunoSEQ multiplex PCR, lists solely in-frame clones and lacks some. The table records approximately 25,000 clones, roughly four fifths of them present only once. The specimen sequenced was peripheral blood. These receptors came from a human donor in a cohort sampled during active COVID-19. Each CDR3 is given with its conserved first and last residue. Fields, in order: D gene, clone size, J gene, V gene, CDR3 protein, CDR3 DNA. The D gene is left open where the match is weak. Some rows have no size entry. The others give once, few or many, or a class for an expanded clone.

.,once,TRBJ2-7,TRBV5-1,CASSLGEAYEQYF,TGCGCCAGCAGCTTAGGGGAGGCCTACGAGCAGTACTTC
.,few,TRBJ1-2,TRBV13,CASSRDLGSYGYTF,TGTGCCAGCAGTCGGGACCTCGGGAGCTATGGCTACACCTTC
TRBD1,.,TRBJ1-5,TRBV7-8,CASSLHSGQLNQPQHF,TGTGCCAGCAGCTTGCACTCGGGACAGCTCAATCAGCCCCAGCATTTT
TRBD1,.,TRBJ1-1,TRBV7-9,CASSSGGVSQGRGFF,TGTGCCAGCAGCTCAGGGGGAGTGTCACAGGGCAGGGGTTTCTTT
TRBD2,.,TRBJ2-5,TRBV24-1,CATSDFSASGSRYQETQYF,TGTGCCACCAGTGATTTTTCGGCTAGCGGGAGTCGGTACCAAGAGACCCAGTACTTC
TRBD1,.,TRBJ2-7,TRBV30,CAWSWTGSGEQYF,TGTGCCTGGAGTTGGACAGGGTCAGGGGAGCAGTACTTC
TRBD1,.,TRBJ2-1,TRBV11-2,CASSLGTGLYNEQFF,TGTGCCAGCAGCTTAGGGACAGGGCTCTACAATGAGCAGTTCTTC
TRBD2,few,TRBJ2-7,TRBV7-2,CASSLASGSLSPYEQYF,TGTGCCAGCAGCTTGGCTAGCGGGAGTCTCAGCCCCTACGAGCAGTACTTC
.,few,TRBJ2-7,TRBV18,CASSPKENEQYF,TGTGCCAGCTCACCAAAGGAGAACGAGCAGTACTTC
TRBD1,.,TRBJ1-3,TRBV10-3,CAIREGAGGNTIYF,TGTGCCATCAGGGAGGGGGCAGGTGGAAACACCATATATTTT
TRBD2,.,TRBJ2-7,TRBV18,CASSPLAGTSDEQYF,TGTGCCAGCTCACCACTAGCGGGTACTTCTGACGAGCAGTACTTC
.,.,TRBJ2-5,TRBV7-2,CASSPLAGYQETQYF,TGTGCCAGCAGCCCACTGGCCGGGTACCAAGAGACCCAGTACTTC
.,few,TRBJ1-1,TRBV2,CASRVDMNTEAFF,TGTGCCAGCAGGGTAGACATGAACACTGAAGCTTTCTTT
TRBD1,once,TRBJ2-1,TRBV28,CASSLGTGKDNEQFF,TGTGCCAGCAGTCTCGGGACAGGGAAGGACAATGAGCAGTTCTTC
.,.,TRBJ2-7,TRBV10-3,CAISETEAGSYEQYF,TGTGCCATCAGTGAGACGGAGGCGGGTTCCTACGAGCAGTACTTC
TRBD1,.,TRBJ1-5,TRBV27,CASSSDRDRVNQPQHF,TGTGCCAGCAGTTCCGACCGGGACAGGGTCAATCAGCCCCAGCATTTT
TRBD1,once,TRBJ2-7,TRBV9,CASSVAPGTGGYEQYF,TGTGCCAGCAGCGTAGCTCCCGGGACAGGGGGTTACGAGCAGTACTTC
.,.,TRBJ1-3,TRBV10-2,CASSEQGSGNTIYF,TGCGCCAGCAGTGAGCAGGGTTCTGGAAACACCATATATTTT
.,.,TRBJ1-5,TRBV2,CASSSGPRQPQHF,TGTGCCAGCAGTAGCGGACCACGACAGCCCCAGCATTTT
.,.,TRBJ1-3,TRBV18,CASSRTQKTSGNTIYF,TGTGCCAGCTCACGAACACAGAAAACCTCTGGAAACACCATATATTTT
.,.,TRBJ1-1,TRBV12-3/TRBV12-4,CASGGAMNTEAFF,TGTGCCAGCGGGGGGGCCATGAACACTGAAGCTTTCTTT